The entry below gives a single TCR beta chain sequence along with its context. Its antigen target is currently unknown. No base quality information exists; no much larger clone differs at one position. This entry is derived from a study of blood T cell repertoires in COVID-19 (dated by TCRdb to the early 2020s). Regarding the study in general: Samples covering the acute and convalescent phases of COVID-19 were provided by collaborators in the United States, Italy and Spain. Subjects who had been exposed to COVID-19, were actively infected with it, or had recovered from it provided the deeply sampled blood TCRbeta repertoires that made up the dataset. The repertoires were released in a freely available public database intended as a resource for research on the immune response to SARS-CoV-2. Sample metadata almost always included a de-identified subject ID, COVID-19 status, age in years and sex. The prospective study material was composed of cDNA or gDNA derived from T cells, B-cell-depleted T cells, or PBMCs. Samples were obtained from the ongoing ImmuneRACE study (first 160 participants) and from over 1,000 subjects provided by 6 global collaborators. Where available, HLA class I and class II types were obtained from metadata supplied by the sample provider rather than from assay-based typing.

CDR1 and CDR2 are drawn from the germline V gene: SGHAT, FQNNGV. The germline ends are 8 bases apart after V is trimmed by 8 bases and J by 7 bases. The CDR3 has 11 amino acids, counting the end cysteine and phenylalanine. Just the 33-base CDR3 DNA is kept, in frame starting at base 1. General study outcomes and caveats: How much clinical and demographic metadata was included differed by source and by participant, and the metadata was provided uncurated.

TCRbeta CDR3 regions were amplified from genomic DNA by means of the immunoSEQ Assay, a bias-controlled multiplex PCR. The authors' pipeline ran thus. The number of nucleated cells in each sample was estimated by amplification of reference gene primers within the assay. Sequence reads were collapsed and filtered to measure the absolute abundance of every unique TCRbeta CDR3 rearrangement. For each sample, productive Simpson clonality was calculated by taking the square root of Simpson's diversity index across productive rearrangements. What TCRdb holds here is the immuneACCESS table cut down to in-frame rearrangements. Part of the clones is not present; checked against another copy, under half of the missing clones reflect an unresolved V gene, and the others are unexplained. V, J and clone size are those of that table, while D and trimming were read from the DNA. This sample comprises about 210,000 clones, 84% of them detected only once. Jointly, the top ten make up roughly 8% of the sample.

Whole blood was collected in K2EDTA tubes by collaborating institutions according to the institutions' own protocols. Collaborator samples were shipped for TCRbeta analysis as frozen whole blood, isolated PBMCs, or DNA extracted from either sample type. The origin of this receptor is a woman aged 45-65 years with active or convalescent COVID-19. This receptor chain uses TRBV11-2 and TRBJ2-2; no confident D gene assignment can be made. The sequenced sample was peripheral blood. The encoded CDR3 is CASEAVGELFF. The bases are TGTGCCAGCGAGGCGGTCGGGGAGCTGTTTTTT.